Here is one T cell receptor (beta chain) with its context. Clones were sequenced by immunoSEQ multiplex PCR, and TCRdb holds only the in-frame ones, with some missing. The sample records about 160,000 clones, over 85% being singletons. Trimming took 3 bases from V and 0 from J, leaving 5 bases between them. There are 13 residues in the CDR3. Germline V gene data show CDR1 as SGDLS and CDR2 as YYNGEE. The data were taken from a study of control samples from healthy donors and cancer patients. This chain joins TRBV9 and TRBJ2-3, with D possibly TRBD1 on 5 matching bases. The TCR was taken from a woman between 40 and 50 years old in good health. Sequencing was performed on blood. The CDR3 spells CASSGQSTDTQYF. CDR3 sequence (DNA): TGTGCCAGCAGCGGACAGAGCACAGATACGCAGTATTTT.